The 2 T cell receptor beta chains below all came from one sample that was sequenced in a study of cytomegalovirus exposure and HLA in healthy donors. Assay: immunoSEQ multiplex PCR; the TCRdb copy retains only in-frame clones and omits some. The sample consists of some 100,000 clones, around nine tenths of them appearing once. Sequenced: PBMCs. The origin of the receptors is a man younger than 35 in good health and CMV-seropositive.

The CDR3 DNA is TGTGCCAGCAGAAGAGCGGCCAGCTCTGGAAACACCATATATTTT. It specifies CASRRAASSGNTIYF. The chain employs TRBV6-1 and TRBJ1-3; D gene ambiguous. The CDR3 sequence is 15 residues long. The V end was cut by 6 bases, the J end by 0 bases, with 12 bases between. Germline-derived CDR1 and CDR2 are MNHNS and SASEGT.

This clone was seen once. The rearrangement uses TRBV7-6 and TRBJ2-2; no definite D call. Per germline, CDR1 SGHVS and CDR2 FNYEAQ. This CDR3 has 14 residues. With 7 bases removed from V and 2 bases from J, the gap between germline ends came to 11 bases. The CDR3, as DNA: TGTGCCAGCACCCCGCGTCTTAACACCGGGGAGCTGTTTTTT. Translating gives CASTPRLNTGELFF.